The 30 T cell receptor beta chains given below trace back to one sample, sequenced in a study of tumor-infiltrating lymphocytes in primary liver carcinoma. Each 20-30 mg portion of unsorted bulk tissue served as the source for co-extraction of RNA and DNA. From 500 ng total RNA, TCR beta cDNA was generated with a primer in the constant region. Libraries for TCR beta were built through three nested multiplex PCR rounds, which together made up a slightly modified ARM-PCR procedure. The two initial PCR rounds, about 9 cycles each, used TRBV1-TRBV30 forward and C-beta reverse primers. TCRdb re-called the multiplex PCR reads through MiXCR, storing one row per CDR3 protein. The sample holds 150,000 to 200,000 distinct CDR3 sequences; about 82% are singletons and the top ten take 15% to 20%. Sequences were obtained from tumor tissue from primary liver carcinoma. These receptors were taken from a man aged 40-50 years with primary liver carcinoma and hepatitis B virus infection.

Regarding this clonotype: Germline and junction disagree at one end, which may indicate a read error. V is TRBV11-1 and J is TRBJ2-3; D possibly uses TRBD1 or TRBD2 (5 bases each). The CDR3 length is 19 residues. Per the germline V gene, CDR1 is SGHAT and CDR2 is FQDESV (reference sequence). CDR3 in amino acids: CASSSGGSSVGACTDTHYF. The CDR3 DNA follows: TGTGCCAGCAGCTCTGGGGGAAGCTCTGTTGGAGCCTGTACAGATACGCACTATTTT.

About this clonotype: One end of the junction varies from germline; a read error may be responsible. This sequence joins TRBV12-3 or TRBV12-4 and TRBJ1-1, with a tentative D call TRBD1 (5 bases). The CDR3 totals 14 residues. The CDR3 protein is CASCLGPMNTEAFF. CDR3 bases: TGTGCCAGCTGTTTGGGGCCGATGAACACTGAAGCTTTCTTT.

Worth noting for this clonotype: Germline and junction disagree at one end, which may indicate a read error. V is TRBV29-1 and J is TRBJ2-1; 7 nucleotides agree with TRBD2. In germline, CDR1 is SQVTM, CDR2 ANQGSEA. This CDR3 has 15 residues. The CDR3 bases are TGCAGCGTTGGACCAATGGGAGGGTTCTACAATGAGCAATTCTTC. Translating it yields CSVGPMGGFYNEQFF.

This clonotype was counted once. No conserved phenylalanine or tryptophan is present at the end of the CDR3, so a read error is the likely explanation. This chain links TRBV6-6 with TRBJ1-6; 8 nucleotides agree with TRBD1. The CDR3 totals 13 residues. CDR1 and CDR2 from the germline V gene are MNHNY and SVGAGI (reference sequence). In DNA form, the CDR3 reads TGTGACAGCAGTACGACAGGGGTTTCGCCCCTCCACATT. Amino acids: CDSSTTGVSPLHI.

This clonotype has only one observation. One junction end disagrees with the germline gene, perhaps due to a read error. The chain links TRBV29-1 to TRBJ2-2; TRBD2 might be the D (6 bases). This CDR3 has 14 amino acids. CDR1 SQVTM and CDR2 ANQGSEA come from the germline V gene. CDR3 region: CSVLSPGPIGGLFF. CDR3 DNA: TGCAGCGTCCTCAGTCCGGGACCCATCGGGGGGCTGTTTTTT.

A word on this clonotype: The junction does not match germline at one end; this may be a read error. CDR3 DNA sequence: TGTTCCAGCAGTTACCCGAGAGGTATAGCAGATACGCAGTATTTT. Protein product: CSSSYPRGIADTQYF. The chain couples TRBV6-5 to TRBJ2-3; D unresolved. CDR1 is MNHEY, CDR2 SVGAGI, per germline. The CDR3 contains 15 residues.

A single count supports this clonotype. Mismatch with germline at one junction end may stem from a read error. V gene TRBV6-5 combines with J gene TRBJ1-2, with D perhaps TRBD1 (5 bases). From germline, CDR1 is MNHEY and CDR2 SVGAGI. The CDR3 totals 14 residues. In DNA form, the CDR3 reads TGTGCCAGCAGATACGGGGGACGGATCTATGGCTTCACCTTC. Protein: CASRYGGRIYGFTF.

This clonotype was recorded many times. This chain connects TRBV28 to TRBJ2-3; TRBD1 agrees at 9 bases. Germline values: CDR1 MDHEN, CDR2 SYDVKM. The length of the CDR3 is 15 residues. With 3 bases clipped from V and 4 bases from J, the junction kept 5 bases outside the gene matches. CDR3 residues: CASSFPGQGSDTQYF. Written as DNA, the CDR3 is TGTGCCAGCAGTTTTCCGGGACAGGGATCAGATACGCAGTATTTT.

The chain recombines TRBV6-5 with TRBJ2-2; possibly TRBD2 for D (6 bases). CDR1 and CDR2 from the germline V gene are MNHEY and SVGAGI. CDR3 length equals 14 residues. The germline V and J ends were trimmed by 11 bases and 12 bases, with 25 bases remaining between them. The CDR3 bases are TGTGCCGACAGTTACTCGAGGAAACGGGAGAAGCTGTTTTTT. This gives the protein CADSYSRKREKLFF.

The sample holds a few counts of this clonotype. At one boundary the junction diverges from the germline segment, which might be a read error. The chain links TRBV14 to TRBJ2-1; D is tentatively TRBD1 or TRBD2 (5 bases each). The CDR3 length is 14 residues. In germline, CDR1 is SGHDN, CDR2 FVKESK. In DNA form, the CDR3 reads TGTGTCAGCAGCCAAGGAAGGGCATCGAGGGGGCAGTTCTTC. This encodes CVSSQGRASRGQFF.

As regards this clonotype: The junction does not match germline at one end; this may be a read error. The chain uses TRBV4-1 and TRBJ1-6, with 11 positions matching TRBD1. The CDR3 contains 17 residues. Germline CDR1 MGHRA, CDR2 YSYEKL. This CDR3 reads CASSQDRGRSMNAPRHF. The DNA for the CDR3 is TGCGCCAGCAGCCAGGACAGGGGGCGGTCTATGAATGCACCCCGCCACTTT.

This clonotype was observed a handful of times. A much larger clone differs by one base, so this may be a read error. This chain uses TRBV28 with TRBJ1-5; TRBD1 might be the D (6 bases). Between the trimmed V and J ends, which lost 7 bases and 9 bases, there was a span of 16 bases. Germline values: CDR1 MDHEN, CDR2 SYDVKM. The CDR3 extends over 13 amino acids. CDR3 DNA: TGTGCCAGCATTCAAGACAGGTGGGGGCCCCAGCATTTT. Translation: CASIQDRWGPQHF.

With regard to this clonotype: Because it lacks the conserved phenylalanine or tryptophan at the end, this CDR3 is likely a read error. The chain joins TRBV12-3 or TRBV12-4 to TRBJ1-2; 7 bases agree with TRBD1. The CDR3 consists of 14 residues. The CDR3 loop is CARSLAPGGKGYTL. Here the CDR3 DNA reads TGTGCCAGGAGTTTAGCCCCAGGGGGAAAGGGCTACACCTTG.

Concerning this clonotype: At one of its ends the junction is not consistent with the germline gene, which may arise from a read error. This chain connects TRBV5-5 to TRBJ2-1, with D uncertain. Germline loops: CDR1 SGHKS, CDR2 YYEKEE (reference sequence). This CDR3 region has 15 residues. CDR3 DNA: TGTGCCAGCGGCTTGGGTCTAGGTACGGTCAATGAGCAGTTATTC. Translated, it gives CASGLGLGTVNEQLF.

About this clonotype itself: A read error is possible here, since a much larger clone lies one base away. This chain connects TRBV10-2 to TRBJ2-7; D is ambiguous. Trimming took 3 bases from V and 3 from J, leaving 3 bases between them. This CDR3 is 11 amino acids long. Germline V gene sequence: CDR1 WSHSY, CDR2 SAAADI. Here the CDR3 reads CASSEHYEQYF. In DNA, the CDR3 is TGCGCCAGCAGTGAACACTACGAGCAGTACTTC.

The chain has TRBV11-3 and TRBJ1-3; 7 nucleotides agree with TRBD1. The CDR3 extends over 14 amino acids. Unmatched junction bases numbered 10, after V lost 11 bases and J lost 3 bases. Germline CDR1 is SGHNT and CDR2 is YENEEA. CDR3 sequence: CAGSTGQYGNTIYF. CDR3 nucleotide sequence: TGTGCCGGCTCGACAGGGCAATATGGAAACACCATATATTTT.

As for this clonotype: The missing conserved phenylalanine or tryptophan at the end of this CDR3 makes a read error likely. V is TRBV6-1 and J is TRBJ2-3; D might be TRBD1 or TRBD2, each matching 5 bases. This CDR3 has 12 residues. Germline CDR1 and CDR2: MNHNS and SASEGT. V gave up 3 bases and J gave up 8 bases, with 9 bases separating them. The chain's CDR3 is CASSDRGATQYI. The DNA for the CDR3 is TGTGCCAGCAGTGATAGGGGAGCTACGCAGTATATT.

V gene TRBV29-1 combines with J gene TRBJ2-2; 8 nucleotides match TRBD2. The V segment lost 5 bases and the J segment 3 bases; nucleotides outside the gene matches: 8. From germline, CDR1 is SQVTM and CDR2 ANQGSEA. This CDR3 has 15 residues. The CDR3 protein is CSVRTSPADTGELFF. Written as DNA, the CDR3 is TGCAGCGTTCGGACTAGCCCGGCGGACACCGGGGAGCTGTTTTTT.

Concerning this clonotype: At one boundary the junction diverges from the germline segment, which might be a read error. V and J are TRBV6-1 and TRBJ2-6, with D tentatively TRBD1 (5 bases). This CDR3 region has 16 residues. CDR1 is MNHNS, CDR2 SASEGT, per germline. CDR3 in amino acids: CASSEQGMAGANLLIF. For the CDR3, the DNA is TGTGCCAGCAGTGAACAGGGTATGGCTGGGGCCAACCTCCTGATTTTC.

A remark on this clonotype: The CDR3 does not end in the conserved phenylalanine or tryptophan, so this is likely a read error. The chain combines TRBV9 with TRBJ1-4, with unresolved D. V gave up 3 bases and J gave up 8 bases, with 14 bases separating them. Germline CDR1 is SGDLS and CDR2 is YYNGEE. The CDR3 has 14 amino acids. The CDR3 reads CASSAQMGSEKLFS. Written as DNA, the CDR3 is TGTGCCAGCAGCGCCCAAATGGGTAGCGAAAAACTGTTTTCT.

With respect to this clonotype: A much more abundant neighbour one base away suggests this may be a read error. The chain has TRBV24-1 and TRBJ2-1; either TRBD1 or TRBD2 may fit D (7 bases each). V lost 7 bases and J lost 4, with 13 bases in between. The CDR3 runs to 14 residues. Germline-derived CDR1 and CDR2 are KGHDR and SFDVKD. The CDR3 DNA reads TGTGCCACCAGAGCGGGACAGATTTACAATGAGCAGTTCTTC. Translating it yields CATRAGQIYNEQFF.

This sequence joins TRBV6-6 and TRBJ2-7; 11 bases line up with TRBD2. The V gene's germline CDR1 is MNHNY and CDR2 SVGAGI (reference sequence). V gave up 0 bases and J gave up 10 bases; unmatched junction bases: 17. CDR3 length: 18 amino acids. Here the CDR3 reads CASSYSGLAGLSSYNQYF. The CDR3 nucleotides are TGTGCCAGCAGTTACTCCGGACTAGCGGGCTTAAGCTCCTACAACCAGTACTTC.

About this clonotype itself: The junction shows a germline mismatch at one end, possibly a read error. This CDR3 is CNVSRTAQSGNTIDF. The DNA for the CDR3 is TGCAACGTCTCTCGGACAGCCCAGAGTGGAAACACCATAGATTTT. The rearrangement joins TRBV29-1 to TRBJ1-3, with D tentatively TRBD1 (6 bases). The germline V gene has CDR1 SQVTM and CDR2 ANQGSEA. This CDR3 is built from 15 residues.

On this clonotype: One end of the junction does not line up with germline, which may come from a read error. The J gene is TRBJ2-2, the V gene TRBV11-2, with D perhaps TRBD1 or TRBD2 (5 bases each). CDR3 size: 16 residues. Germline V gene data show CDR1 as SGHAT and CDR2 as FQNNGV. CDR3 in amino acids: CASSPRTTTNTGEPFF. The CDR3 nucleotides read TGTGCCAGCAGCCCCCGGACAACTACTAACACCGGGGAGCCGTTTTTT.

This clonotype was observed at least ten times. The chain carries TRBV28 and TRBJ2-5; 7 nucleotides match TRBD1. The trim removed 11 bases at V and 2 bases at J, leaving 14 bases unmatched. This CDR3 has 15 residues. Looked up from germline, CDR1 is MDHEN and CDR2 is SYDVKM. Here the CDR3 DNA reads TGTGCCTCCCACCCCGTCGGGACAGTACAAGAGACCCAGTACTTC. The encoded protein is CASHPVGTVQETQYF.

This rearrangement joins TRBV12-3 or TRBV12-4 to TRBJ2-3; 12 bases align to TRBD2. This CDR3 comprises 16 residues. The CDR3 reads CVNSSRTSGVTDTQYF. CDR3 coding DNA: TGTGTCAACAGTTCGAGGACTAGCGGGGTCACAGATACGCAGTATTTT.

Concerning this clonotype itself: At one end, the junction sequence differs from germline, possibly due to a read error. The chain carries TRBV6-1 and TRBJ1-4, with D possibly matching TRBD1 (5 bases). The CDR3 has 20 amino acids. From germline, CDR1 is MNHNS and CDR2 SASEGT. CDR3 residues: CVSSAFLFGAALTVNEKLFF. CDR3 nucleotide sequence: TGTGTCAGCAGTGCGTTTCTTTTCGGGGCAGCACTTACTGTTAATGAAAAACTATTTTTT.

In the case of this clonotype: An end of the junction does not agree with germline; a read error may underlie this. The J gene is TRBJ2-2, the V gene TRBV5-6; 7 bases align to TRBD2. The CDR3 sequence is 20 residues long. Germline values: CDR1 SGHDT, CDR2 YYEEEE. The CDR3 nucleotides read TGTGCCAGCAGCTTAGTAATCGGTGGCGGGAGCCATACGAACACCTGGGAGCTGTTTTTT. It translates to CASSLVIGGGSHTNTWELFF.

Concerning this clonotype: The CDR3 ends on some other residue instead of the conserved phenylalanine or tryptophan, so this is likely a read error. No DNA is shown, since the ends of the CDR3 on it are uncertain; the CDR3 is the one TCRdb lists. The chain couples TRBV29-1 to TRBJ1-5. The V gene's germline CDR1 is SQVTM and CDR2 ANQGSEA. Ends included, the CDR3 has 13 residues. CDR3 protein: CSVVGHINQPQHS.

Regarding this clonotype: A read error is possible here, since a much larger clone lies one base away. The rearrangement uses TRBV12-3 or TRBV12-4 and TRBJ2-7, with D perhaps TRBD1 (5 bases). The CDR3 spans 11 residues. For the CDR3, the DNA is TGTCCCAGCAGTCAGGGCCACGGGCAGTACTTC. Its translation: CPSSQGHGQYF.